A few counts support the clone carrying this T cell receptor beta chain. This record comes from a study of type 1 regulatory T cells. From the reads, TCRdb called clonotypes with MiXCR, one entry per CDR3 protein. The sample records approximately 100,000 distinct CDR3 sequences, 25% to 40% being singletons. V dropped 4 bases and J dropped 4 bases, with 13 bases sitting between them. The CDR3 extends over 15 amino acids. Germline V gives CDR1 SGHAT, CDR2 FQNNGV. The sequence came from a human donor in good health. The specimen was CD4+ T cells, either the whole sample or a sorted fraction (not recorded which). The chain has TRBV11-2 and TRBJ2-2; D gene ambiguous. As DNA, the CDR3 is TGTGCCAGCAGCTCAAGGCCGGGTCTCACCGGGGAGCTGTTTTTT. Encoded protein: CASSSRPGLTGELFF.